A single T cell receptor (beta chain) is shown here with its context. This sample stems from a study of blood T cell repertoires in COVID-19. Study in general: PBMCs, B-cell-depleted T cells, or T cells provided the cDNA or gDNA that made up the material.

Clones were sequenced by immunoSEQ multiplex PCR, and TCRdb holds only the in-frame ones, with some missing. In the table there are about 43,000 clones, around 86% of which are singletons. V lost 0 bases, J lost 0 bases, and 6 bases lay in between. The CDR3 is 14 residues long. Germline CDR1 reads LNHNV; CDR2 reads YYDKDF (reference sequence). The V and J genes are TRBV15 and TRBJ2-7, with D unresolved. The source is a man in his 60s with active COVID-19. The sample comprised peripheral blood. CDR3 sequence: CATSREQPSYEQYF. In nucleotides, the CDR3 is TGTGCCACCAGCAGAGAACAGCCCTCCTACGAGCAGTACTTC.